One sample yielded the 30 T cell receptor beta chains listed below, sequenced in a study of blood T cell repertoires in COVID-19. Assay used: immunoSEQ multiplex PCR; TCRdb lists only in-frame clones, some missing. The sample lists tens of thousands of clones; roughly 78% were seen once. The sequenced sample consisted of peripheral blood. These TCRs come from a woman in her 70s with acute or convalescent COVID-19.

This clone was seen a single time. V and J are TRBV28 and TRBJ1-6, with D possibly TRBD1 on 6 matching bases. V lost 3 bases, J lost 7 bases, and 10 bases lay in between. The CDR3 runs to 14 residues. Germline V gene sequence: CDR1 MDHEN, CDR2 SYDVKM. CDR3 region: CASSFRGRNSPLHF. CDR3 sequence (DNA): TGTGCCAGCAGTTTCAGGGGACGGAATTCACCCCTCCACTTT.

The chain couples TRBV6-2 or TRBV6-3 to TRBJ2-1; possible D gene TRBD1, 6 bases. The CDR3 extends over 11 amino acids. V was shortened by 5 bases and J by 10 bases, with 9 bases between the two germline ends. In germline, CDR1 is MNHEY, CDR2 SVGEGT. CDR3: CASSPQGEQFF. CDR3 DNA: TGTGCCAGCAGTCCCCAGGGGGAGCAGTTCTTC.

The chain combines TRBV7-2 with TRBJ1-2; D gene uncertain. Germline assignment: CDR1 SGHTA and CDR2 FQGNSA. This CDR3 contains 13 residues. The V end was cut by 0 bases, the J end by 5 bases, with 7 bases between. CDR3: CASSLANGYGYTF. For the CDR3, the DNA is TGTGCCAGCAGCTTAGCGAACGGGTATGGCTACACCTTC.

The chain uses TRBV4-2 and TRBJ1-5; a possible D gene is TRBD1 (5 bases). The CDR3 spans 14 residues. V lost 1 base and J 3 bases, leaving 7 bases between the germline ends. Germline V lookup: CDR1 LGHNA, CDR2 YNFKEQ. The DNA for the CDR3 is TGTGCCAGCAGCCAAGGACAGCCCAATCAGCCCCAGCATTTT. Encoded protein: CASSQGQPNQPQHF.

The chain has TRBV7-8 and TRBJ2-2, with a weak D call TRBD1 (5 bases). The CDR3 contains 16 residues. Germline lookup yields CDR1 SGHVS and CDR2 FQNEAQ. V lost 1 base, J lost 6 bases, and 15 bases lay in between. In nucleotides, the CDR3 is TGTGCCAGCAGCTTAGTTAGGACACAGAAGTCCGGGGAGCTGTTTTTT. Translated, it gives CASSLVRTQKSGELFF.

This clone was seen once. This chain uses TRBV2 with TRBJ2-2; TRBD1 aligns across 8 bases. The V and J ends lost 4 bases and 1 base, in that order; junction bases with no gene match: 5. The germline V gene has CDR1 SNHLY and CDR2 FYNNEI. The CDR3 contains 16 residues. The CDR3, as DNA: TGTGCCAGCAGTGCAAGACAGGGGCAGAACACCGGGGAGCTGTTTTTT. It is translated as CASSARQGQNTGELFF.

The chain has TRBV6-2 or TRBV6-3 and TRBJ2-2, with 7 bases fitting TRBD2. The CDR3 totals 14 residues. V dropped 4 bases and J dropped 5; count of bases not matched to a gene: 4. CDR1 MNHEY and CDR2 SVGEGT come from the germline V gene. This CDR3 reads CASSSRGGTGELFF. CDR3 DNA sequence: TGTGCCAGCAGTTCTCGGGGAGGGACCGGGGAGCTGTTTTTT.

The chain has TRBV7-9 and TRBJ2-7; no definite D call. With 1 base removed from V and 0 bases from J, the gap between germline ends came to 10 bases. Germline CDR1 reads SEHNR; CDR2 reads FQNEAQ (reference sequence). This CDR3 contains 15 residues. CDR3 DNA: TGTGCCAGCAGCTTAGGTCCAGCGAGCTCCTACGAGCAGTACTTC. Amino acid sequence: CASSLGPASSYEQYF.

The chain links TRBV10-3 to TRBJ2-4, with 7 positions matching TRBD2. Germline CDR1 and CDR2: ENHRY and SYGVKD. The trim removed 4 bases at V and 0 bases at J, leaving 12 bases unmatched. The CDR3 sequence is 18 residues long. Here the CDR3 DNA reads TGTGCCATCAGTGCTAGCGGCCCCCGGGGGGTAGCCAAAAACATTCAGTACTTC. It yields the protein CAISASGPRGVAKNIQYF.

The chain links TRBV6-6 to TRBJ1-4; TRBD1 aligns across 9 bases. The CDR3 covers 15 residues. Trimming at V came to 4 bases and at J to 3 bases, leaving 3 bases not matched to a gene. CDR1 and CDR2 (germline): MNHNY, SVGAGI (reference sequence). The CDR3 here is CASSSRDRANEKLFF. The CDR3 DNA reads as TGTGCCAGCAGTTCGCGGGACAGGGCTAATGAAAAACTGTTTTTT.

The chain joins TRBV29-1 to TRBJ2-1, with D perhaps matching TRBD2 (6 bases). CDR1 is SQVTM, CDR2 ANQGSEA, per germline. The CDR3 runs 14 residues. Trimming removed 5 bases from V and 0 bases from J, with 11 bases in between. CDR3 sequence (DNA): TGCAGCGTTCCAGGCGGGGCCTCCTACAATGAGCAGTTCTTC. Its protein is CSVPGGASYNEQFF.

This clone has only a few counts. The V call is TRBV11-2, the J call TRBJ2-3, with 9 bases fitting TRBD2. This CDR3 has 16 amino acids. Germline assignment: CDR1 SGHAT and CDR2 FQNNGV. With V trimmed by 5 bases and J by 2 bases, 8 bases remained unmatched. The CDR3 DNA reads as TGTGCCAGCAGCCAGAGACTAGCGGCACACACAGATACGCAGTATTTT. Translated, it gives CASSQRLAAHTDTQYF.

The chain has TRBV30 and TRBJ1-1; a weak D match, TRBD1 (6 bases). CDR1 and CDR2 from the germline V gene are GTSNPN and SVGIG (reference sequence). This CDR3 comprises 12 residues. Trimming left V 1 base short and J 8 bases short, with 11 bases between. CDR3 protein: CAWSETGREAFF. The CDR3 DNA reads TGTGCCTGGAGTGAAACAGGGCGCGAAGCTTTCTTT.

The V gene is TRBV5-1, the J gene TRBJ2-5; a weak D match, TRBD2 (5 bases). Trimming pared 2 bases from V and 2 bases from J, leaving 7 bases between. This CDR3 spans 13 amino acids. From germline, CDR1 is SGHRS and CDR2 YFSETQ. DNA for the CDR3: TGCGCCAGCAGCTTCGGGAAGCAAGAGACCCAGTACTTC. Protein product: CASSFGKQETQYF.

The chain links TRBV10-1 to TRBJ2-6; TRBD1 matches 9 bases. Germline V gives CDR1 WNHNN, CDR2 SYGVQD (reference sequence). The CDR3 is 18 residues long. The V segment lost 3 bases and the J segment 0 bases; nucleotides outside the gene matches: 6. CDR3: CASSEIQGANSGANVLTF. The CDR3 DNA follows: TGCGCCAGCAGTGAAATACAGGGGGCTAACTCTGGGGCCAACGTCCTGACTTTC.

The chain has TRBV5-4 and TRBJ1-2; D unresolved. CDR3 length: 16 amino acids. Trimming took off 3 bases at V and 0 bases at J, with 15 bases between the two ends. CDR1 is SGHNT, CDR2 YYREEE, per germline (reference sequence). In DNA form, the CDR3 reads TGTGCCAGCAGCTCTGGAAGGAGGCCAACTAACTATGGCTACACCTTC. It is translated as CASSSGRRPTNYGYTF. Full variable domain (remainder filled in from reference TRBV5-4 and TRBJ1-2): ETGVTQSPTHLIKTRGQQVTLRCSSQSGHNTVSWYQQALGQGPQFIFQYYREEENGRGNFPPRFSGLQFPNYSSELNVNALELDDSALYLCASSSGRRPTNYGYTFGSGTRLTVV.

This chain joins TRBV18 and TRBJ2-6; D is possibly TRBD1 (6 bases). Germline V gene lookup returns CDR1 KGHSH and CDR2 LQKENI. Trimming stripped 5 bases from V and 3 bases from J, with 14 bases between. This CDR3 is built from 16 residues. The CDR3 DNA follows: TGTGCCAGCTCAGCGGACAGTAGGAATGGGGCCAACGTCCTGACTTTC. It yields the protein CASSADSRNGANVLTF.

The chain recombines TRBV20-1 with TRBJ2-3; D remains ambiguous. The V end was cut by 3 bases, the J end by 3 bases, with 4 bases between. Germline CDR1 is DFQATT and CDR2 is SNEGSKA (reference sequence). The CDR3 length is 11 residues. In DNA, the CDR3 is TGCAGTGCTAGCTTGACAGATACGCAGTATTTT. Amino acid sequence: CSASLTDTQYF.

The chain carries TRBV2 and TRBJ2-7; 8 bases are shared with TRBD2. The V and J ends lost 6 bases and 3 bases, in that order; junction bases with no gene match: 4. The CDR3 loop spans 13 amino acids. CDR1 and CDR2 (germline): SNHLY, FYNNEI. CDR3 nucleotide sequence: TGTGCCAGCAGAGCCGGGACTAGCTACGAGCAGTACTTC. This translates into CASRAGTSYEQYF.

The genes are TRBV11-2 and TRBJ2-2; TRBD1 might be the D (5 bases). The CDR3 has 14 amino acids. The V end was cut by 7 bases, the J end by 4 bases, with 13 bases between. Germline loops: CDR1 SGHAT, CDR2 FQNNGV. The CDR3: CASKGALGTGELFF. DNA for the CDR3: TGTGCCAGCAAAGGGGCCCTGGGCACCGGGGAGCTGTTTTTT.

The chain carries TRBV7-2 and TRBJ2-6; possible D gene TRBD2, 5 bases. Trimming stripped 5 bases from V and 1 base from J, with 9 bases between. CDR3 length: 15 residues. Looked up from germline, CDR1 is SGHTA and CDR2 is FQGNSA. As DNA, the CDR3 is TGTGCCAGCAGCCCGAGGGTTTCTGGGGCCAACGTCCTGACTTTC. Translation gives CASSPRVSGANVLTF.

The J gene is TRBJ2-1, the V gene TRBV5-1, with 9 bases lining up with TRBD2. Germline CDR1 and CDR2: SGHRS and YFSETQ. The CDR3 loop spans 16 amino acids. J lost 5 bases, V lost 0 bases, and 6 bases had no gene match. CDR3 residues: CASSLAGLAGNNEQFF. In nucleotides, the CDR3 is TGCGCCAGCAGCTTGGCCGGTCTAGCGGGGAACAATGAGCAGTTCTTC. Full variable domain (rest looked up from reference TRBV5-1 and TRBJ2-1): KAGVTQTPRYLIKTRGQQVTLSCSPISGHRSVSWYQQTPGQGLQFLFEYFSETQRNKGNFPGRFSGRQFSNSRSEMNVSTLELGDSALYLCASSLAGLAGNNEQFFGPGTRLTVL.

This chain uses TRBV28 with TRBJ2-2, with 9 bases that match TRBD1. Germline V gives CDR1 MDHEN, CDR2 SYDVKM. The CDR3 consists of 15 residues. After removal of 6 bases from V and 5 bases from J, the junction contained 7 bases not matched to a gene. The CDR3 protein is CASSQDRGRTGELFF. The DNA for the CDR3 is TGTGCCAGCAGCCAGGACAGGGGCCGGACCGGGGAGCTGTTTTTT.

This clone has just one count. The chain links TRBV19 to TRBJ2-2; D uncertain. The V gene lost 7 bases and the J gene lost 6 bases, with 9 bases spanning the gap. CDR3 length: 12 amino acids. The germline CDR1 and CDR2 sequences are LNHDA and SQIVND (reference sequence). As DNA, the CDR3 is TGTGCCAGTACCCCCCAGTCCGGGGAGCTGTTTTTT. Translating gives CASTPQSGELFF.

The rearrangement uses TRBV30 and TRBJ1-1; D remains unclear. CDR3 size: 13 residues. The V gene lost 2 bases and the J gene lost 0 bases, with 7 bases spanning the gap. Germline CDR1 GTSNPN, CDR2 SVGIG (reference sequence). CDR3 loop: CAWSPLMNTEAFF. CDR3 sequence (DNA): TGTGCCTGGAGTCCCCTTATGAACACTGAAGCTTTCTTT.

Here the CDR3 reads CASSRGMNTEAFF. Written as DNA, the CDR3 is TGTGCCAGCAGCAGGGGGATGAACACTGAAGCTTTCTTT. J is TRBJ1-1 and V is TRBV11-2, with D possibly being TRBD1 (6 bases). Trimming left V 5 bases short and J 0 bases short, with 7 bases between. CDR3 length: 13 amino acids. Germline assignment: CDR1 SGHAT and CDR2 FQNNGV.

The chain joins TRBV7-9 to TRBJ2-5, with a tentative D call TRBD2 (5 bases). Trimming took off 1 base at V and 2 bases at J, with 11 bases between the two ends. This CDR3 is built from 15 residues. The germline gives CDR1 SEHNR, CDR2 FQNEAQ (reference sequence). The CDR3: CASSLEGRTQETQYF. For the CDR3, the DNA is TGTGCCAGCAGCTTAGAGGGCAGGACTCAAGAGACCCAGTACTTC.

This sequence joins TRBV6-2 or TRBV6-3 and TRBJ2-5; TRBD1 matches 12 bases. The CDR3 has 16 residues. Per the germline V gene, CDR1 is MNHEY and CDR2 is SVGEGT. V trimming: 0 bases; J trimming: 4 bases; junction bases outside the gene matches: 3. CDR3 region: CASSYSGTGGRETQYF. In DNA, the CDR3 is TGTGCCAGCAGTTACTCCGGGACAGGGGGCAGAGAGACCCAGTACTTC.

The CDR3 reads CASRPIGTAGGYTF. The CDR3 DNA sequence: TGTGCCAGCAGGCCGATCGGGACAGCTGGTGGCTACACCTTC. The V and J genes are TRBV7-4 and TRBJ1-2, with 7 bases lining up with TRBD1. With V trimmed by 6 bases and J by 7 bases, 11 bases remained unmatched. Germline V gives CDR1 SGHVT, CDR2 SQSDAQ. CDR3 size: 14 residues.

The chain couples TRBV7-2 to TRBJ2-2; TRBD1 matches at 9 bases. Germline CDR1 and CDR2: SGHTA and FQGNSA. The CDR3 has 17 amino acids. The V segment lost 3 bases and the J segment 4 bases; nucleotides outside the gene matches: 9. The CDR3 nucleotides read TGTGCCAGCAGCTTGGGACAGGGAATCGCGATCACCGGGGAGCTGTTTTTT. Translated: CASSLGQGIAITGELFF. Supplemented by reference TRBV7-2 and TRBJ2-2, the full variable domain reads GAGVSQSPSNKVTEKGKDVELRCDPISGHTALYWYRQSLGQGLEFLIYFQGNSAPDKSGLPSDRFSAERTGGSVSTLTIQRTQQEDSAVYLCASSLGQGIAITGELFFGEGSRLTVL.